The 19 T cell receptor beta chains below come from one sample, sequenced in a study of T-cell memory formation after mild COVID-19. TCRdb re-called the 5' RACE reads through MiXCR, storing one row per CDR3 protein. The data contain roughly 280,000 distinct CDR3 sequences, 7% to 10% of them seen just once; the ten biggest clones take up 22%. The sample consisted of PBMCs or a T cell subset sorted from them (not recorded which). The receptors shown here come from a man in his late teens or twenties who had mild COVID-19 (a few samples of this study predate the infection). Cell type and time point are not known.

CDR3 loop: CASSLVQSTDTQYF. For the CDR3, the DNA is TGTGCCAGCAGCTTAGTACAAAGCACAGATACGCAGTATTTT. V is TRBV11-2 and J is TRBJ2-3; the D is unclear. The CDR3 totals 14 residues. CDR1 and CDR2 from the germline V gene are SGHAT and FQNNGV. V lost 1 base and J lost 0, with 5 bases in between.

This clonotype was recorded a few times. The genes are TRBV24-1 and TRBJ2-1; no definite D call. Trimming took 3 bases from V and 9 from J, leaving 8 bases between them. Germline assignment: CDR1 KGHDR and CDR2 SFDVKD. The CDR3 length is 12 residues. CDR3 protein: CATSDPGLEQFF. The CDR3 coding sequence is TGTGCCACCAGTGATCCCGGCCTTGAGCAGTTCTTC.

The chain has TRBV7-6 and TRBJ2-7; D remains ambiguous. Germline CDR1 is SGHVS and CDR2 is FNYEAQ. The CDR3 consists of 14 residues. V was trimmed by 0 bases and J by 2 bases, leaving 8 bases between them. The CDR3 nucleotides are TGTGCCAGCAGCTTAGCCATAACTCCCTACGAGCAGTACTTC. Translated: CASSLAITPYEQYF.

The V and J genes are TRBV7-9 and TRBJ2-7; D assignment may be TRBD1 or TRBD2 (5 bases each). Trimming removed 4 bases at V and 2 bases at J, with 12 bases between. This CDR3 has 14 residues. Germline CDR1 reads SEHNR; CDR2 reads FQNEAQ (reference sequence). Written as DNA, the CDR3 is TGTGCCAGCAGCTCGTCCGGGACGGCCTACGAGCAGTACTTC. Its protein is CASSSSGTAYEQYF.

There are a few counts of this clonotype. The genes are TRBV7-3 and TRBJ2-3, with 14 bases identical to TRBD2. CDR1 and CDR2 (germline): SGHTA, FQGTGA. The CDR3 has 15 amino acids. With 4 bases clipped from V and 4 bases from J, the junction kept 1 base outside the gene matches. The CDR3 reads CASSSGLAGADTQYF. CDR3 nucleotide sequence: TGTGCCAGCAGCTCGGGACTAGCGGGGGCAGATACGCAGTATTTT.

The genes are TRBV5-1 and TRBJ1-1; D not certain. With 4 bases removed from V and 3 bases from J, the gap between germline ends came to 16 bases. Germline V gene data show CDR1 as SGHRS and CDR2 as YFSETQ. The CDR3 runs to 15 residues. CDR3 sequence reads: CASSPRGMGDTEAFF. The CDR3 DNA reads TGCGCCAGCAGCCCCCGAGGCATGGGCGACACTGAAGCTTTCTTT.

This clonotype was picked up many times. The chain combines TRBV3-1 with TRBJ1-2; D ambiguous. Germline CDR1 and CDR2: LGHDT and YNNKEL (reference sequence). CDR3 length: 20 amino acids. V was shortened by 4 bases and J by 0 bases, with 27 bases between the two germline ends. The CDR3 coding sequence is TGTGCCAGCAGCCCCGCATATTTCGTTGGGAAACGGAAAGCTAACTATGGCTACACCTTC. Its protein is CASSPAYFVGKRKANYGYTF.

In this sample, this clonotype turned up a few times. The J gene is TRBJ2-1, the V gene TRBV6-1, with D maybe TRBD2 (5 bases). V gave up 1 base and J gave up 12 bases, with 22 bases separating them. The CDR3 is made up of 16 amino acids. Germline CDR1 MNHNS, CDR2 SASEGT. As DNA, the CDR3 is TGTGCCAGCAGTGAAGGTTTTGGCGCTCCGGGGTACGGGCAGTTCTTC. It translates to CASSEGFGAPGYGQFF.

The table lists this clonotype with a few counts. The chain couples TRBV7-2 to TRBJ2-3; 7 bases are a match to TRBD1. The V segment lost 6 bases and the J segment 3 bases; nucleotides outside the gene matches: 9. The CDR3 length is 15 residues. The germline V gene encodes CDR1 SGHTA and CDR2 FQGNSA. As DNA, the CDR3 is TGTGCCAGCAGTCAAACGACAGGGTCTACAGATACGCAGTATTTT. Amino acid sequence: CASSQTTGSTDTQYF.

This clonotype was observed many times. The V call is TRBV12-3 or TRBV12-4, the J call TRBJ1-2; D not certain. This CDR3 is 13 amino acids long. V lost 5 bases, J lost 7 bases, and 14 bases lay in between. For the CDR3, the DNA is TGTGCCAGCAGTGGGGTCCAGGCAGCTGGCTACACCTTC. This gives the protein CASSGVQAAGYTF.

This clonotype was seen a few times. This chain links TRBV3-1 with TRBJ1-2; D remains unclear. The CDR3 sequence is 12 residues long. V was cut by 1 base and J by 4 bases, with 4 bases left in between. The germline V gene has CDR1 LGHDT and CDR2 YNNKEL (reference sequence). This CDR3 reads CASSQGIYGYTF. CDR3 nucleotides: TGTGCCAGCAGCCAAGGAATCTATGGCTACACCTTC.

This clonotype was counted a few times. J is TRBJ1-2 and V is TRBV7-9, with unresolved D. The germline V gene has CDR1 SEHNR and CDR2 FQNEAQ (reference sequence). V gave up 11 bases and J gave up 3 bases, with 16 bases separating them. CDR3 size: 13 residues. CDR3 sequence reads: CAAVELVDYGYTF. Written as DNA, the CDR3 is TGTGCCGCTGTGGAGCTAGTTGACTATGGCTACACCTTC.

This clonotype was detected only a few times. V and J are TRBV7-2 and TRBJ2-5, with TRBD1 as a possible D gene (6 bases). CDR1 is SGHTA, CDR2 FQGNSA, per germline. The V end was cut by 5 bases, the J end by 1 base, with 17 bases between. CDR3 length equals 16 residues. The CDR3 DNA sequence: TGTGCCAGCAGCCCCCGCCGGGACATCCTCCAAGAGACCCAGTACTTC. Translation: CASSPRRDILQETQYF.

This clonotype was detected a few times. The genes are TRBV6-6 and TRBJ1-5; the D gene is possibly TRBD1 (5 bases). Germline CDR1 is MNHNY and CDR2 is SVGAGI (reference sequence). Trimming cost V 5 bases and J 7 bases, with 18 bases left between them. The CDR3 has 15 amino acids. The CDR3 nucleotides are TGTGCCAGCAGTCCCGACCGGGGGGATCTGCAGCCCCAGCATTTT. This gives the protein CASSPDRGDLQPQHF.

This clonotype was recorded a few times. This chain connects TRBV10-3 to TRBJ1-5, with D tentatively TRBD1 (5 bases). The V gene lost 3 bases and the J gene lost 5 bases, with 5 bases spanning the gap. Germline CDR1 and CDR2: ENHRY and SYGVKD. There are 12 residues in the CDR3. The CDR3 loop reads CAISEGDQPQHF. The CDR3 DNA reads TGTGCCATCAGTGAAGGGGATCAGCCCCAGCATTTT.

The DNA for the CDR3 is TGTGCCAGCAGCCGGGACGGACTCTACGAGCAGTACTTC. Translated: CASSRDGLYEQYF. The chain is built from TRBV3-1 and TRBJ2-7, with D perhaps TRBD1 or TRBD2 (5 bases each). The CDR3 has 13 residues. V was cut by 4 bases and J by 3 bases, with 10 bases left in between. Germline CDR1 LGHDT, CDR2 YNNKEL (reference sequence).

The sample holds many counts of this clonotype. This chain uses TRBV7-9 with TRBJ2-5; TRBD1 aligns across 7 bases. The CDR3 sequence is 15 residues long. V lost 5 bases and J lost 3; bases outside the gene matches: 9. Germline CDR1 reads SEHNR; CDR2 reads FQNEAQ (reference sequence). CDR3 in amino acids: CASSLMGTAEETQYF. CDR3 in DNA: TGTGCCAGCAGCCTTATGGGGACAGCCGAAGAGACCCAGTACTTC.

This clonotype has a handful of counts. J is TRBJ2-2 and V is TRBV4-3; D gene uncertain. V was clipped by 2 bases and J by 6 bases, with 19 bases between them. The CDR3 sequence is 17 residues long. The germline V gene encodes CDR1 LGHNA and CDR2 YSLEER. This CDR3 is CASSQSASPRSPGELFF. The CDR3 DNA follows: TGCGCCAGCAGCCAATCCGCCTCTCCGAGGTCCCCCGGGGAGCTGTTTTTT.

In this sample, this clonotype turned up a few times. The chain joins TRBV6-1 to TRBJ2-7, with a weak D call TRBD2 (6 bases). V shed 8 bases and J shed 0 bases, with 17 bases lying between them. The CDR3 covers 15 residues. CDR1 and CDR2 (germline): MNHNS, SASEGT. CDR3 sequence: CASGLGGDGSYEQYF. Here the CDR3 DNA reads TGTGCCAGCGGATTGGGAGGCGACGGCTCCTACGAGCAGTACTTC.